The 21 T cell receptor beta chains reported below all come from one sample, sequenced in a study of Ad26.COV2.S vaccination and SARS-CoV-2 variants. The data were produced by immunoSEQ multiplex PCR, yet TCRdb's version contains in-frame clones alone and is incomplete. The profile covers hundreds of thousands of clones, with 80% to 90% appearing a single time and around 1.4% taken by the ten largest. Noted treatment: about 20 received Ad26.COV2.S at low or high dose, single or two shots; five or six received placebo; per-sample allocation not given. Samples were taken on day 63 after the first vaccine or placebo injection. The sequenced sample was peripheral blood, obtained in a trial of Ad26.COV2.S vaccine versus placebo. The receptor set was obtained from a person between 18 and 60 years old who received the Ad26.COV2.S COVID-19 vaccine or a placebo.

The chain employs TRBV5-4 and TRBJ2-1; 7 bases line up with TRBD2. The V segment lost 1 base and the J segment 8 bases; nucleotides outside the gene matches: 6. Germline-derived CDR1 and CDR2 are SGHNT and YYREEE (reference sequence). The CDR3 length is 14 residues. The CDR3 DNA reads as TGTGCCAGCAGCTTGCTACTAGCGTCCCATGAGCAGTTCTTC. It encodes CASSLLLASHEQFF. Supplemented by reference TRBV5-4 and TRBJ2-1, the full variable domain reads ETGVTQSPTHLIKTRGQQVTLRCSSQSGHNTVSWYQQALGQGPQFIFQYYREEENGRGNFPPRFSGLQFPNYSSELNVNALELDDSALYLCASSLLLASHEQFFGPGTRLTVL.

V usage is TRBV19 and J usage is TRBJ1-2; D gene unclear. CDR1 and CDR2 (germline): LNHDA, SQIVND (reference sequence). V was clipped by 0 bases and J by 4 bases, with 15 bases between them. The CDR3 contains 16 residues. CDR3 residues: CASSIDATGGSYGYTF. DNA of the CDR3: TGTGCCAGTAGTATAGATGCGACGGGAGGTAGCTATGGCTACACCTTC.

The chain combines TRBV27 with TRBJ1-1; TRBD1 matches at 9 bases. The germline V gene has CDR1 MNHEY and CDR2 SMNVEV (reference sequence). The J segment lost 8 bases and the V segment lost 10 bases, leaving 11 bases of the junction unmatched. The CDR3 has 13 residues. This CDR3 reads CATIGQGFGEAFF. The CDR3 nucleotides are TGTGCCACCATTGGACAGGGGTTCGGGGAAGCTTTCTTT.

In this sample, this clone turned up once. The chain links TRBV7-2 to TRBJ2-5; 9 bases agree with TRBD1. The V segment lost 0 bases and the J segment 4 bases; nucleotides outside the gene matches: 6. The CDR3 covers 16 residues. Per the germline V gene, CDR1 is SGHTA and CDR2 is FQGNSA. CDR3 protein: CASSLAGTGRGETQYF. In DNA form, the CDR3 reads TGTGCCAGCAGCTTAGCAGGGACAGGGAGGGGAGAGACCCAGTACTTC.

The gene calls are TRBV10-3 and TRBJ2-2, with 8 bases lining up with TRBD1. J gave up 6 bases and V 6 bases, and 3 bases lay outside the gene matches. Looked up from germline, CDR1 is ENHRY and CDR2 is SYGVKD. The CDR3 extends over 13 amino acids. The CDR3 sequence is CAIRDREAGELFF. CDR3 nucleotides: TGTGCCATCAGGGACAGGGAGGCCGGGGAGCTGTTTTTT.

V gene TRBV6-5 combines with J gene TRBJ2-7; 12 bases are a match to TRBD1. Losses at the gene ends were 9 bases for V and 2 bases for J; bases not matched to a gene: 5. The CDR3 is 14 amino acids. Per germline, CDR1 MNHEY and CDR2 SVGAGI. The CDR3 nucleotides read TGTGCCAGTAGACGGGACAGGGGGCCCTACGAGCAGTACTTC. Encoded protein: CASRRDRGPYEQYF.

V and J are TRBV30 and TRBJ2-3; D unclear. The CDR3 runs to 13 residues. The V and J ends lost 5 bases and 2 bases respectively, with 11 bases between them. Germline loops: CDR1 GTSNPN, CDR2 SVGIG (reference sequence). This CDR3 is CAWFSRLTDTQYF. The CDR3 bases are TGTGCCTGGTTTTCGAGACTCACAGATACGCAGTATTTT.

V gene TRBV27 combines with J gene TRBJ2-5, with TRBD1 identical over 8 bases. The CDR3 sequence is 14 residues long. Losses at the gene ends were 4 bases for V and 7 bases for J; bases not matched to a gene: 8. CDR1 and CDR2 from the germline V gene are MNHEY and SMNVEV (reference sequence). The CDR3 DNA reads TGTGCCAGCAGTTCGAGACAGGGGATGGGGACCCAGTACTTC. Translated, it gives CASSSRQGMGTQYF.

The chain links TRBV6-5 to TRBJ2-4; D uncertain. V dropped 4 bases and J dropped 0 bases, with 10 bases sitting between them. Germline CDR1 is MNHEY and CDR2 is SVGAGI. The CDR3 loop spans 15 amino acids. The CDR3, as DNA: TGTGCCAGCAGTTTTAGTGGGCTAGCCAAAAACATTCAGTACTTC. It translates to CASSFSGLAKNIQYF.

The V call is TRBV11-3, the J call TRBJ2-2; 7 bases map to TRBD1. CDR1 and CDR2 from the germline V gene are SGHNT and YENEEA. The CDR3 extends over 15 amino acids. V shed 5 bases and J 6 bases; nucleotides not matched to a gene: 9. The CDR3 region has the DNA TGTGCCAGCAGCCACACAGAACAGGGGCCCGGGGAGCTGTTTTTT. Translating gives CASSHTEQGPGELFF. Combining the CDR3 with reference TRBV11-3 and TRBJ2-2 gives the whole variable domain EAGVVQSPRYKIIEKKQPVAFWCNPISGHNTLYWYLQNLGQGPELLIRYENEEAVDDSQLPKDRFSAERLKGVDSTLKIQPAELGDSAVYLCASSHTEQGPGELFFGEGSRLTVL.

The chain has TRBV29-1 and TRBJ2-3; maybe TRBD1 (5 bases). The CDR3 runs 14 residues. V shed 5 bases and J shed 4 bases, with 16 bases lying between them. Germline V CDR1 and CDR2: SQVTM, ANQGSEA. The CDR3 sequence is CSVRRQLKADTQYF. DNA for the CDR3: TGCAGCGTTAGAAGACAGCTCAAGGCAGATACGCAGTATTTT.

The chain uses TRBV21-1 and TRBJ1-3. TRBV21-1 is given as a pseudogene. CDR3 size: 14 residues. The CDR3 spells CATRGLPSGNTIYF. CDR3 sequence (DNA): TGTGCCACCAGGGGTTTACCCTCTGGAAACACCATATATTTT.

The chain joins TRBV6-5 to TRBJ2-1; D gene ambiguous. Trimming stripped 6 bases from V and 0 bases from J, with 6 bases between. Germline assignment: CDR1 MNHEY and CDR2 SVGAGI. This CDR3 has 13 amino acids. Written as DNA, the CDR3 is TGTGCCAGCAGACCGGACTCCTACAATGAGCAGTTCTTC. Translated: CASRPDSYNEQFF.

In the case of this clone: The same CDR3 also results from other DNA sequences found in this sample. V and J are TRBV5-1 and TRBJ2-5; 8 bases fit TRBD1. The CDR3 totals 14 residues. Germline V CDR1 and CDR2: SGHRS, YFSETQ. V trimming: 2 bases; J trimming: 5 bases; junction bases outside the gene matches: 5. This chain's CDR3 is CASSFGQGGETQYF. CDR3 in DNA: TGCGCCAGCAGCTTCGGACAGGGCGGGGAGACCCAGTACTTC.

CDR3 region: CASSPLVRETQYF. CDR3 bases: TGTGCCAGCTCACCCCTTGTCCGGGAGACCCAGTACTTC. This sequence joins TRBV18 and TRBJ2-5; D not resolved. The CDR3 runs to 13 residues. With 3 bases removed from V and 5 bases from J, the gap between germline ends came to 10 bases. Germline V lookup: CDR1 KGHSH, CDR2 LQKENI.

This chain joins TRBV7-9 and TRBJ2-1; TRBD1 matches at 7 bases. V was pared by 2 bases and J by 6 bases, with 7 bases of the junction left unmatched. This CDR3 region has 15 residues. CDR1 and CDR2 from the germline V gene are SEHNR and FQNEAQ (reference sequence). The CDR3 nucleotides are TGTGCCAGCAGCTTACTCCGACAGGGAGTCAATGAGCAGTTCTTC. The encoded protein is CASSLLRQGVNEQFF.

Details on this clone: Different DNA sequences within this sample yield the same CDR3. V and J are TRBV5-1 and TRBJ1-3; D gene uncertain. This CDR3 is built from 14 residues. Trimming cost V 0 bases and J 2 bases, with 6 bases left between them. Germline V gene sequence: CDR1 SGHRS, CDR2 YFSETQ. The CDR3 DNA is TGCGCCAGCAGCTTGGGCGGGCCTGGAAACACCATATATTTT. Protein sequence: CASSLGGPGNTIYF.

This clone was seen a single time. V usage is TRBV4-1 and J usage is TRBJ2-7; no clear D. Germline CDR1 is MGHRA and CDR2 is YSYEKL. The CDR3 spans 14 residues. Trimming took 7 bases from V and 2 from J, leaving 15 bases between them. The CDR3 DNA follows: TGCGCCAGCACCGCTACTACGTCAACCTACGAGCAGTACTTC. It yields the protein CASTATTSTYEQYF.

The chain couples TRBV30 to TRBJ2-3; D uncertain. The ends were cut back, 2 bases at V and 6 bases at J, with 12 bases in the middle. Germline V CDR1 and CDR2: GTSNPN, SVGIG (reference sequence). This CDR3 has 13 amino acids. CDR3 amino acids: CAWSWAFADTQYF. The CDR3 DNA reads as TGTGCCTGGAGTTGGGCCTTCGCGGATACGCAGTATTTT. The full variable domain, completed using reference TRBV30 and TRBJ2-3, is SQTIHQWPATLVQPVGSPLSLECTVEGTSNPNLYWYRQAAGRGLQLLFYSVGIGQISSEVPQNLSASRPQDRQFILSSKKLLLSDSGFYLCAWSWAFADTQYFGPGTRLTVL.

The chain employs TRBV7-2 and TRBJ1-1, with D maybe TRBD1 (6 bases). This CDR3 contains 14 residues. Germline V CDR1 and CDR2: SGHTA, FQGNSA. With 5 bases removed from V and 1 base from J, the gap between germline ends came to 11 bases. As DNA, the CDR3 is TGTGCCAGCAGCCAAAAACAGGGGAACACTGAAGCTTTCTTT. Amino acids: CASSQKQGNTEAFF.

The chain combines TRBV9 with TRBJ2-3, with TRBD2 as a possible D gene (5 bases). CDR1 is SGDLS, CDR2 YYNGEE, per germline. V was trimmed by 2 bases and J by 0 bases, leaving 16 bases between them. The CDR3 spans 17 residues. The CDR3 bases are TGTGCCAGCAGCGTCCCCAGCGGAAGCGAGAGCACAGATACGCAGTATTTT. It encodes CASSVPSGSESTDTQYF. Full variable domain (outside the CDR3, taken from reference TRBV9 and TRBJ2-3): DSGVTQTPKHLITATGQRVTLRCSPRSGDLSVYWYQQSLDQGLQFLIQYYNGEERAKGNILERFSAQQFPDLHSELNLSSLELGDSALYFCASSVPSGSESTDTQYFGPGTRLTVL.